This T cell receptor beta chain was sequenced during a study of human thymus T cells. Broader study findings: Thymic repertoires of unrelated individuals were reported in related research to overlap highly. An apparent bias in V and J gene usage was seen in thymic and blood repertoires.

With regard to this clone: What it recognizes is unknown. A junction boundary mismatches the germline segment, possibly from a read error.

The CDR3 totals 14 residues. Per the germline V gene, CDR1 is KGHSH and CDR2 is LQKENI. Thymus pieces cut out during corrective heart surgery were the tissue that was used. Healthy Finnish infants undergoing corrective surgery for congenital heart defects were used as donors. The protocol was immunoSEQ multiplex PCR, while the TCRdb copy is restricted to in-frame clones and leaves out a portion. The repertoire holds 100,000 to 150,000 clones, with approximately 96% as singletons. This chain connects TRBV18 to TRBJ1-2, with 10 bases aligning to TRBD1. The receptor comes from a boy under three years old with a congenital heart defect but otherwise immunologically healthy. The sequencing input was thymus tissue. The CDR3 protein is CASSPDRGQCGCTF. The CDR3 DNA sequence: TGTGCCAGCTCACCCGACAGGGGGCAATGTGGCTGCACCTTC.